A single sample is the source of the 30 T cell receptor beta chains below, sequenced in a study of identical twins. TCRdb re-derived calls from the 5' RACE reads in MiXCR, one entry per CDR3 protein. The sample holds roughly 690,000 distinct CDR3 sequences, less than 7% seen once. The source material was naive T cells sorted from blood. The receptors come from a man aged 18-30 years in good health.

This clonotype was seen repeatedly, ten times or more. The chain has TRBV10-2 and TRBJ2-7; TRBD1 might be the D (6 bases). Germline assignment: CDR1 WSHSY and CDR2 SAAADI. Trimming shortened V by 3 bases and J by 0 bases, and 9 bases separated the two germline ends. The CDR3 is made up of 14 amino acids. CDR3 DNA sequence: TGCGCCAGCAGTGACGGACAGTACTCCTACGAGCAGTACGTC. Protein sequence: CASSDGQYSYEQYV.

The chain employs TRBV6-5 and TRBJ2-3; D unclear. The CDR3 spans 16 residues. Per the germline V gene, CDR1 is MNHEY and CDR2 is SVGAGI. V was clipped by 1 base and J by 1 base, with 12 bases between them. The CDR3 reads CASSYLAFGGTDTQYF. CDR3 DNA sequence: TGTGCCAGCAGTTACTTGGCTTTTGGGGGCACAGATACGCAGTATTTT.

The chain carries TRBV5-5 and TRBJ2-1; a possible D gene is TRBD1 (6 bases). CDR1 and CDR2 (germline): SGHKS, YYEKEE (reference sequence). Trimming left V 4 bases short and J 9 bases short, with 11 bases between. There are 12 residues in the CDR3. The CDR3 region has the DNA TGTGCCAGCAGCCGGGACAAGGTTGAGCAGTTCTTC. Protein sequence: CASSRDKVEQFF. The full variable domain, its missing parts supplied by reference TRBV5-5 and TRBJ2-1, is DAGVTQSPTHLIKTRGQQVTLRCSPISGHKSVSWYQQVLGQGPQFIFQYYEKEERGRGNFPDRFSARQFPNYSSELNVNALLLGDSALYLCASSRDKVEQFFGPGTRLTVL.

This clonotype was found many times. V usage is TRBV27 and J usage is TRBJ2-5; D uncertain. The germline V gene has CDR1 MNHEY and CDR2 SMNVEV (reference sequence). This CDR3 is 13 amino acids long. Trimming took 5 bases from V and 1 from J, leaving 8 bases between them. The CDR3 sequence is CASSDWRQETQYF. CDR3 nucleotide sequence: TGTGCCAGCAGTGACTGGCGCCAAGAGACCCAGTACTTC.

This clonotype was observed many times. The V call is TRBV27, the J call TRBJ2-1; the match to TRBD1 covers 10 bases. V was pared by 3 bases and J by 3 bases, with 5 bases of the junction left unmatched. The CDR3 runs to 16 residues. From germline, CDR1 is MNHEY and CDR2 SMNVEV (reference sequence). This CDR3 reads CASSFSTGGFYNEQFF. In DNA, the CDR3 is TGTGCCAGCAGTTTTTCGACAGGGGGCTTCTACAATGAGCAGTTCTTC.

The J gene is TRBJ2-1, the V gene TRBV12-3 or TRBV12-4; maybe TRBD2 (7 bases). This CDR3 spans 13 amino acids. V lost 1 base and J 12 bases, leaving 13 bases between the germline ends. The CDR3 loop reads CASSLGAGAWQFF. The CDR3 coding sequence is TGTGCCAGCAGTTTAGGTGCGGGGGCATGGCAGTTCTTC.

In its sample, this clonotype was seen a few times. The V gene is TRBV5-1, the J gene TRBJ2-7, with 9 bases identical to TRBD2. Germline V gene sequence: CDR1 SGHRS, CDR2 YFSETQ. Unmatched junction bases numbered 6, after V lost 2 bases and J lost 0 bases. There are 16 residues in the CDR3. The CDR3 DNA is TGCGCCAGCAGCTTAACTAGCGGGCCCCCCTCCTACGAGCAGTACTTC. Its protein is CASSLTSGPPSYEQYF.

The chain recombines TRBV11-2 with TRBJ2-5; a weak D match, TRBD2 (5 bases). Between the trimmed V and J ends, which lost 1 base and 5 bases, there was a span of 20 bases. The CDR3 is 17 residues long. The germline CDR1 and CDR2 sequences are SGHAT and FQNNGV. The CDR3 here is CASSLGPVTDWRETQYF. The CDR3 bases are TGTGCCAGCAGCTTAGGTCCAGTAACTGATTGGAGGGAGACCCAGTACTTC.

The sample holds a few counts of this clonotype. The chain recombines TRBV6-1 with TRBJ2-1, with 7 bases that match TRBD2. The germline V gene encodes CDR1 MNHNS and CDR2 SASEGT. This CDR3 region has 13 residues. V lost 6 bases, J lost 10 bases, and 9 bases stayed unmatched. The CDR3 sequence: CASSPSGGSEQFF. The CDR3 DNA reads as TGTGCCAGCAGCCCCTCGGGGGGAAGCGAGCAGTTCTTC.

The sample holds many counts of this clonotype. V and J are TRBV29-1 and TRBJ1-4; D uncertain. CDR1 and CDR2 (germline): SQVTM, ANQGSEA. The CDR3 runs to 11 residues. Trimming removed 4 bases from V and 7 bases from J, with 7 bases in between. CDR3 DNA: TGCAGCGTTGCATCCAGTGAAAAACTGTTTTTT. It encodes CSVASSEKLFF.

This clonotype was detected ten times or more. The chain carries TRBV7-9 and TRBJ2-1; no clear D gene. Trimming took off 1 base at V and 6 bases at J, with 10 bases between the two ends. From germline, CDR1 is SEHNR and CDR2 FQNEAQ (reference sequence). The CDR3 totals 14 residues. The CDR3 bases are TGTGCCAGCAGCTTAGGTGGCACGGCCAATGAGCAGTTCTTC. The encoded protein is CASSLGGTANEQFF.

This clonotype occurred many times. The chain is built from TRBV20-1 and TRBJ2-1; TRBD2 agrees at 9 bases. With 3 bases clipped from V and 4 bases from J, the junction kept 13 bases outside the gene matches. Germline V gene lookup returns CDR1 DFQATT and CDR2 SNEGSKA (reference sequence). The CDR3 loop spans 17 amino acids. This CDR3 is CSARGLAGVPFYNEQFF. As DNA, the CDR3 is TGCAGTGCTAGGGGGTTAGCGGGAGTGCCCTTTTACAATGAGCAGTTCTTC.

This clonotype showed up just a few times. This sequence joins TRBV5-5 and TRBJ2-7; D is undetermined. Trimming pared 4 bases from V and 4 bases from J, leaving 18 bases between. Germline CDR1 is SGHKS and CDR2 is YYEKEE (reference sequence). The CDR3 has 15 amino acids. The CDR3 DNA follows: TGTGCCAGCAGCCCGGCAGTTGCGGTCCCATACGAGCAGTACGTC. The encoded protein is CASSPAVAVPYEQYV.

The genes are TRBV9 and TRBJ2-3; 7 nucleotides align to TRBD1. This CDR3 has 15 residues. V dropped 4 bases and J dropped 2; count of bases not matched to a gene: 7. The germline V gene encodes CDR1 SGDLS and CDR2 YYNGEE. CDR3 residues: CASSPGDRATDTQYF. The DNA for the CDR3 is TGTGCCAGCAGCCCAGGGGACAGAGCCACAGATACGCAGTATTTT.

The sample holds many counts of this clonotype. This chain connects TRBV27 to TRBJ2-1, with unresolved D. Trimming shortened V by 3 bases and J by 5 bases, and 8 bases separated the two germline ends. The CDR3 is made up of 13 amino acids. In germline, CDR1 is MNHEY, CDR2 SMNVEV (reference sequence). CDR3: CASSLDGHNEQFF. The CDR3 DNA reads as TGTGCCAGCAGTTTGGACGGTCACAATGAGCAGTTCTTC.

This clonotype has a single count. V gene TRBV5-1 combines with J gene TRBJ2-1; 9 nucleotides line up with TRBD2. Germline loops: CDR1 SGHRS, CDR2 YFSETQ. V was clipped by 3 bases and J by 5 bases; unmatched bases: 9. The CDR3 runs to 16 residues. The CDR3 DNA reads TGCGCCAGCAGCTGGGTGGGGACTAGCAGTCACAATGAGCAGTTCTTC. It codes for CASSWVGTSSHNEQFF.

This clonotype was observed a few times. The chain recombines TRBV29-1 with TRBJ1-1; D ambiguous. Deletions cut 5 bases from V and 4 bases from J, with 8 bases between. The germline gives CDR1 SQVTM, CDR2 ANQGSEA. The CDR3 extends over 11 amino acids. Here the CDR3 reads CSVSWGTEAFF. The CDR3, as DNA: TGCAGCGTTTCTTGGGGCACTGAAGCTTTCTTT.

This clonotype was recorded many times. The V and J genes are TRBV6-1 and TRBJ2-3; D perhaps matches TRBD1 (5 bases). V dropped 6 bases and J dropped 8 bases, with 15 bases sitting between them. This CDR3 has 13 amino acids. The germline CDR1 and CDR2 sequences are MNHNS and SASEGT. For the CDR3, the DNA is TGTGCCAGCAGCAAAATCAGGGCCGGTACGCAGTATTTT. Amino acids: CASSKIRAGTQYF.

The sample holds many counts of this clonotype. J is TRBJ1-1 and V is TRBV6-1, with D possibly TRBD1 on 6 matching bases. Germline V gene data show CDR1 as MNHNS and CDR2 as SASEGT. CDR3 length equals 14 residues. V lost 5 bases, J lost 1 base, and 11 bases lay in between. CDR3 protein: CASSQGQQNTEAFF. CDR3 nucleotides: TGTGCCAGCAGTCAGGGGCAGCAGAACACTGAAGCTTTCTTT.

This clonotype was seen repeatedly, ten times or more. The CDR3 nucleotides are TGTGCCATCAGCGGGAGGGCCGACACAGATACGCAGTATTTT. This encodes CAISGRADTDTQYF. The chain employs TRBV10-3 and TRBJ2-3; 8 bases fit TRBD2. V gave up 6 bases and J gave up 2 bases; unmatched junction bases: 4. The CDR3 sequence is 14 residues long. Germline CDR1 is ENHRY and CDR2 is SYGVKD.

Many counts were recorded for this clonotype. The gene calls are TRBV7-2 and TRBJ2-7; D may be TRBD2 (5 bases). Trimming removed 5 bases from V and 3 bases from J, with 17 bases in between. This CDR3 is 15 amino acids long. CDR1 SGHTA and CDR2 FQGNSA come from the germline V gene. The CDR3 protein is CASSPRRLLNYEQYF. The CDR3 DNA reads as TGTGCCAGCAGCCCCCGGCGACTACTCAACTACGAGCAGTACTTC.

This clonotype was counted a few times. The V call is TRBV12-3 or TRBV12-4, the J call TRBJ2-1, with D possibly TRBD2 on 7 matching bases. Trimming stripped 5 bases from V and 5 bases from J, with 19 bases between. This CDR3 region has 16 residues. The CDR3 loop reads CASSPLGAGDNNEQFF. CDR3 DNA sequence: TGTGCCAGCAGTCCCCTGGGGGCGGGGGATAACAATGAGCAGTTCTTC.

This clonotype was counted many times. V is TRBV5-6 and J is TRBJ2-1, with 7 bases fitting TRBD2. Germline V gene sequence: CDR1 SGHDT, CDR2 YYEEEE. V gave up 4 bases and J gave up 14 bases; unmatched junction bases: 12. CDR3 size: 13 residues. DNA of the CDR3: TGTGCCAGCAGCGCGTACACGGGACTAACTGAGTTCTTC. Translated, it gives CASSAYTGLTEFF.

In its sample, this clonotype was seen many times. The chain links TRBV20-1 to TRBJ2-5; D remains ambiguous. Per germline, CDR1 DFQATT and CDR2 SNEGSKA (reference sequence). Trimming left V 2 bases short and J 4 bases short, with 11 bases between. This CDR3 is built from 13 residues. The CDR3 DNA sequence: TGCAGTGCTAGAACCGGGTTCGGAGAGACCCAGTACTTC. It specifies CSARTGFGETQYF.

In this sample, this clonotype turned up many times. J is TRBJ1-4 and V is TRBV27; unclear D gene. Germline V lookup: CDR1 MNHEY, CDR2 SMNVEV (reference sequence). Trimming shortened V by 5 bases and J by 7 bases, and 14 bases separated the two germline ends. CDR3 length: 14 residues. CDR3 sequence: CASSTTHAAEKLFF. The CDR3 nucleotides are TGTGCCAGCAGTACGACCCACGCGGCTGAAAAACTGTTTTTT.

There are a few counts of this clonotype. The CDR3 coding sequence is TGTGCCACCAGCAGTCCCAATAGCGGGAGGGCACTTGAAGATACGCAGTATTTT. The encoded protein is CATSSPNSGRALEDTQYF. The chain is built from TRBV15 and TRBJ2-3; 11 bases agree with TRBD2. Germline V gives CDR1 LNHNV, CDR2 YYDKDF (reference sequence). This CDR3 comprises 18 residues. J lost 5 bases, V lost 3 bases, and 13 bases had no gene match.

This chain links TRBV5-5 with TRBJ2-6; 8 bases are shared with TRBD2. This CDR3 comprises 16 residues. J gave up 3 bases and V 2 bases, and 4 bases lay outside the gene matches. Germline V lookup: CDR1 SGHKS, CDR2 YYEKEE (reference sequence). As DNA, the CDR3 is TGTGCCAGCAGCTTTACTACTAGCGGTGGGGCCAACGTCCTGACTTTC. As protein: CASSFTTSGGANVLTF.

The genes are TRBV5-1 and TRBJ2-6, with D possibly TRBD2 on 5 matching bases. V lost 6 bases and J lost 4, with 17 bases in between. This CDR3 is 16 amino acids long. The germline CDR1 and CDR2 sequences are SGHRS and YFSETQ. CDR3 DNA sequence: TGCGCCAGCAACATGATATCCCCGGGGGGGGCCAACGTCCTGACTTTC. It encodes CASNMISPGGANVLTF. Drawing the rest from reference TRBV5-1 and TRBJ2-6, the complete variable domain is KAGVTQTPRYLIKTRGQQVTLSCSPISGHRSVSWYQQTPGQGLQFLFEYFSETQRNKGNFPGRFSGRQFSNSRSEMNVSTLELGDSALYLCASNMISPGGANVLTFGAGSRLTVL.

This clonotype was counted a few times. This chain links TRBV7-8 with TRBJ2-1; TRBD2 matches 7 bases. With 5 bases clipped from V and 9 bases from J, the junction kept 10 bases outside the gene matches. Germline loops: CDR1 SGHVS, CDR2 FQNEAQ. CDR3 size: 14 residues. CDR3 DNA sequence: TGTGCCAGCAGCCGGACTAGAAGTGTAGGTGAGCAGTTCTTC. This encodes CASSRTRSVGEQFF. Full variable domain (remainder filled in from reference TRBV7-8 and TRBJ2-1): GAGVSQSPRYKVAKRGQDVALRCDPISGHVSLFWYQQALGQGPEFLTYFQNEAQLDKSGLPSDRFFAERPEGSVSTLKIQRTQQEDSAVYLCASSRTRSVGEQFFGPGTRLTVL.

This clonotype was counted between two and nine times. The chain links TRBV7-9 to TRBJ2-1; D is possibly TRBD2 (6 bases). The CDR3 totals 14 residues. CDR1 is SEHNR, CDR2 FQNEAQ, per germline (reference sequence). The germline V and J ends were trimmed by 5 bases and 6 bases, with 14 bases remaining between them. This CDR3 is CASSTGTVGNEQFF. For the CDR3, the DNA is TGTGCCAGCAGCACTGGGACTGTGGGCAATGAGCAGTTCTTC.